Below are 14 T cell receptor beta chains sequenced from a single sample in a study of cytomegalovirus exposure and HLA in healthy donors. Amplification used 60 Vbeta primers and 13 Jbeta primers. The table came from immunoSEQ multiplex PCR; TCRdb's copy has only in-frame clones and leaves some out. The sample has roughly 100,000 clones; roughly 70% are singletons. The source material was PBMCs. Receptors originate from a male donor in good health and CMV-seropositive.

This chain connects TRBV7-8 to TRBJ2-1, with a possible D match to TRBD2 (7 bases). Trimming removed 5 bases at V and 6 bases at J, with 20 bases between. The CDR3 runs to 16 residues. The germline V gene has CDR1 SGHVS and CDR2 FQNEAQ. CDR3 in DNA: TGTGCCAGCAGCATAATTACCGGGGGGCAAGGCAATGAGCAGTTCTTC. Translating it yields CASSIITGGQGNEQFF.

The chain is built from TRBV5-1 and TRBJ2-7; TRBD2 aligns across 9 bases. Germline CDR1 SGHRS, CDR2 YFSETQ. The CDR3 totals 16 residues. V shed 4 bases and J 4 bases; nucleotides not matched to a gene: 12. This chain's CDR3 is CASSGPVAGGPYEQYF. In nucleotides, the CDR3 is TGCGCCAGCAGCGGACCGGTCGCGGGGGGGCCTTACGAGCAGTACTTC.

The rearrangement joins TRBV7-9 to TRBJ1-1; unclear D gene. This CDR3 is 13 amino acids long. CDR1 is SEHNR and CDR2 is FQNEAQ in the germline V gene (reference sequence). Deletions cut 5 bases from V and 6 bases from J, with 13 bases between. CDR3 loop: CASSRLVEPEAFF. The CDR3 DNA follows: TGTGCCAGCAGCCGTCTAGTTGAGCCTGAAGCTTTCTTT.

The J gene is TRBJ1-4, the V gene TRBV6-4; weak D call: TRBD1 (5 bases). Germline CDR1 reads MRHNA; CDR2 reads SNTAGT. The CDR3 runs 18 residues. Trimming removed 5 bases at V and 8 bases at J, with 27 bases between. The CDR3 region is CASSYYPQAQLGGEKLFF. As DNA, the CDR3 is TGTGCCAGCAGTTATTACCCACAGGCTCAACTGGGGGGGGAAAAACTGTTTTTT.

This chain links TRBV5-6 with TRBJ2-7; 8 nucleotides line up with TRBD1. Germline V gives CDR1 SGHDT, CDR2 YYEEEE. This CDR3 is 15 amino acids long. V lost 2 bases and J lost 4; bases outside the gene matches: 8. CDR3: CASSLRGTGNYEQYF. The CDR3 DNA is TGTGCCAGCAGCTTACGCGGGACAGGAAATTACGAGCAGTACTTC.

The rearrangement uses TRBV29-1 and TRBJ2-1; D might be TRBD1 (5 bases). Between the trimmed V and J ends, which lost 8 bases and 5 bases, there was a span of 13 bases. This CDR3 has 12 amino acids. Per the germline V gene, CDR1 is SQVTM and CDR2 is ANQGSEA. The CDR3 spells CSITTGNNEQFF. The CDR3 DNA is TGCAGCATTACAACAGGAAACAATGAGCAGTTCTTC.

This clone was seen only a few times. This chain uses TRBV7-9 with TRBJ2-7; 8 bases are a match to TRBD2. CDR3 length: 13 amino acids. Trimming cost V 5 bases and J 5 bases; bases outside gene matches: 5. The germline CDR1 and CDR2 sequences are SEHNR and FQNEAQ (reference sequence). The CDR3 coding sequence is TGTGCCAGCAGCCGGGGGGGAACTCACGAGCAGTACTTC. This codes for CASSRGGTHEQYF.

The chain couples TRBV11-3 to TRBJ2-5, with unresolved D. From germline, CDR1 is SGHNT and CDR2 YENEEA. The CDR3 contains 13 residues. V gave up 2 bases and J gave up 3 bases, with 7 bases separating them. The CDR3 sequence is CASSLITEETQYF. In DNA form, the CDR3 reads TGTGCCAGCAGCTTAATAACAGAAGAGACCCAGTACTTC.

The chain is built from TRBV27 and TRBJ2-7, with TRBD1 matching 7 bases. The CDR3 has 14 residues. Trimming removed 2 bases from V and 3 bases from J; junction bases left unmatched: 4. Germline V CDR1 and CDR2: MNHEY, SMNVEV (reference sequence). DNA of the CDR3: TGTGCCAGCAGTTTAGGGACAGCGAGCTACGAGCAGTACTTC. Protein sequence: CASSLGTASYEQYF.

The chain joins TRBV6-5 to TRBJ2-7; TRBD1 agrees at 10 bases. The CDR3 length is 15 residues. The germline gives CDR1 MNHEY, CDR2 SVGAGI. V shed 2 bases, J shed 4 bases, and the junction held 5 bases outside the gene matches. The CDR3 loop reads CASSYRDRGYYEQYF. CDR3 sequence (DNA): TGTGCCAGCAGTTACCGGGACAGGGGCTATTACGAGCAGTACTTC.

The V and J genes are TRBV19 and TRBJ1-6, with a tentative D call TRBD1 (5 bases). Trimming pared 6 bases from V and 10 bases from J, leaving 19 bases between. The CDR3 extends over 15 amino acids. Germline V gene lookup returns CDR1 LNHDA and CDR2 SQIVND (reference sequence). The CDR3 coding sequence is TGTGCCAGTAGAGCCCTGGGGCCCGCTGGATCACCCCTCCACTTT. This gives the protein CASRALGPAGSPLHF. The full variable domain, completed using reference TRBV19 and TRBJ1-6, is DGGITQSPKYLFRKEGQNVTLSCEQNLNHDAMYWYRQDPGQGLRLIYYSQIVNDFQKGDIAEGYSVSREKKESFPLTVTSAQKNPTAFYLCASRALGPAGSPLHFGNGTRLTVT.

This clone was counted only a few times. The V and J genes are TRBV6-5 and TRBJ1-4; TRBD1 aligns across 10 bases. This CDR3 is 15 amino acids long. Germline V lookup: CDR1 MNHEY, CDR2 SVGAGI. The ends lost 6 bases at V and 6 bases at J; junction bases unmatched: 7. This CDR3 reads CASRLTGTGDEKLFF. In nucleotides, the CDR3 is TGTGCCAGCAGGCTTACGGGGACAGGGGATGAAAAACTGTTTTTT.

This clone was picked up a small number of times. J is TRBJ2-1 and V is TRBV7-3; TRBD1 matches at 7 bases. CDR1 SGHTA and CDR2 FQGTGA come from the germline V gene. The CDR3 contains 12 residues. With V trimmed by 5 bases and J by 7 bases, 2 bases remained unmatched. The CDR3 nucleotides are TGTGCCAGCAGCGTACAGGGGAATGAGCAGTTCTTC. Translated: CASSVQGNEQFF.

The chain links TRBV5-4 to TRBJ2-3; 11 positions agree with TRBD2. V dropped 4 bases and J dropped 3; count of bases not matched to a gene: 7. Germline lookup yields CDR1 SGHNT and CDR2 YYREEE (reference sequence). The CDR3 consists of 16 residues. In nucleotides, the CDR3 is TGTGCCAGCAGCACTGGGACTAGCGGTCGGACAGATACGCAGTATTTT. Its translation is CASSTGTSGRTDTQYF.